The entry below describes one T cell receptor beta chain. Its antigen is unknown. The sample originates from a study of shared clonotypes between healthy human individuals. CDR1 and CDR2 from the germline V gene are MNHEY and SMNVEV (reference sequence). The CDR3 consists of 14 residues. The junction had 5 bases not matched to a gene; V was cut back by 6 bases and J by 3 bases. TCRdb's table, derived via immunoSEQ multiplex PCR, lists solely in-frame clones and lacks some. The sample lists some 580,000 clones, around 97% seen once, with about 0.06% in the top ten. Findings and limits, study-wide: Among donors, sharing of clonotypes was expected to be affected by sequencing depth.

The chain uses TRBV27 and TRBJ2-7; 10 nucleotides match TRBD1. The specimen was naive CD4+ T cells sorted from blood. Subset defined: CD45RA+ positively selected. The sequence came from a woman in her 30s in good health. CDR3 DNA sequence: TGTGCCAGCAGGGCGACAGGGGGCGACTACGAGCAGTACTTC. Protein product: CASRATGGDYEQYF.